This passage covers 30 T cell receptor beta chains from one sample sequenced in a study of blood T cell repertoires in COVID-19 (dated by TCRdb to between 2020 and 2021). Library preparation used the immunoSEQ multiplex PCR assay. The clones in this table, taken by TCRdb from immuneACCESS, are in-frame only. Not every clone is retained; where verified, under half of the shortfall comes from an unresolved V gene, and the cause of the rest is unknown. Here the sample has 150,000 to 200,000 clones; 85% to 90% occur a single time. In total, the top ten clones hold about 0.98% of the sample. The sequenced material came from peripheral blood. The origin of the receptors is a young man with acute or convalescent COVID-19.

V and J are TRBV4-2 and TRBJ2-5; 9 bases agree with TRBD2. The CDR3 has 16 amino acids. Germline CDR1 LGHNA, CDR2 YNFKEQ. V was pared by 4 bases and J by 5 bases, with 11 bases of the junction left unmatched. The CDR3 spells CASSPGGAGGRETQYF. The CDR3 DNA sequence: TGTGCCAGCAGCCCAGGCGGAGCGGGGGGTCGGGAGACCCAGTACTTC.

V and J are TRBV4-1 and TRBJ2-3; D gene uncertain. The germline V gene has CDR1 MGHRA and CDR2 YSYEKL. This CDR3 is built from 15 residues. Trimming cost V 0 bases and J 3 bases, with 10 bases left between them. The CDR3 reads CASSQEVAPTDTQYF. In DNA form, the CDR3 reads TGCGCCAGCAGCCAAGAAGTAGCTCCTACAGATACGCAGTATTTT.

The V call is TRBV11-2, the J call TRBJ1-6, with a tentative D call TRBD1 (5 bases). The V gene's germline CDR1 is SGHAT and CDR2 FQNNGV. The CDR3 is 14 amino acids. V was cut by 1 base and J by 10 bases, with 11 bases left in between. The CDR3 nucleotides read TGTGCCAGCAGCTTAGCGGGAGCAGGGTCACCCCTCCACTTT. The encoded protein is CASSLAGAGSPLHF.

The V and J genes are TRBV28 and TRBJ1-1, with TRBD1 matching over 8 bases. CDR3 length equals 15 residues. Germline CDR1 is MDHEN and CDR2 is SYDVKM. The V and J ends lost 3 bases and 1 base, in that order; junction bases with no gene match: 4. CDR3 bases: TGTGCCAGCAGTTTCCACGGGACAGGGAACACTGAAGCTTTCTTT. It is translated as CASSFHGTGNTEAFF.

This sequence joins TRBV19 and TRBJ1-2; possibly TRBD1 for D (6 bases). The germline CDR1 and CDR2 sequences are LNHDA and SQIVND (reference sequence). The V and J ends lost 6 bases and 2 bases respectively, with 7 bases between them. The CDR3 contains 12 residues. CDR3 protein: CASRGTNYGYTF. The CDR3 DNA reads TGTGCCAGTAGGGGGACAAACTATGGCTACACCTTC.

V is TRBV7-2 and J is TRBJ2-3; TRBD1 might be the D (6 bases). Germline-derived CDR1 and CDR2 are SGHTA and FQGNSA. The CDR3 has 13 amino acids. V shed 3 bases and J shed 6 bases, with 10 bases lying between them. CDR3 bases: TGTGCCAGCAGCTTCAAAACAGGGGATACGCAGTATTTT. It codes for CASSFKTGDTQYF.

The chain carries TRBV4-1 and TRBJ2-2, with a weak D call TRBD1 (5 bases). CDR3 size: 16 residues. Trimming took off 3 bases at V and 4 bases at J, with 15 bases between the two ends. The germline V gene encodes CDR1 MGHRA and CDR2 YSYEKL. CDR3 sequence (DNA): TGCGCCAGCAGCCACCCCCGACAGCCCAGCACCGGGGAGCTGTTTTTT. It yields the protein CASSHPRQPSTGELFF.

The gene calls are TRBV12-5 and TRBJ1-1; 7 nucleotides line up with TRBD1. Germline V gives CDR1 LGHNT, CDR2 FRNRAP. Unmatched junction bases numbered 5, after V lost 7 bases and J lost 0 bases. CDR3 length equals 14 residues. The CDR3 nucleotides are TGTGCTAGTGCTTTACAGGGGATGAACACTGAAGCTTTCTTT. It specifies CASALQGMNTEAFF.

The rearrangement joins TRBV29-1 to TRBJ1-2; 10 nucleotides agree with TRBD1. Germline V gene sequence: CDR1 SQVTM, CDR2 ANQGSEA. With 0 bases clipped from V and 8 bases from J, the junction kept 6 bases outside the gene matches. The CDR3 spans 14 residues. CDR3 nucleotide sequence: TGCAGCGTTGAAGATGGGGGGACAGGGGTCGGCTACACCTTC. Encoded protein: CSVEDGGTGVGYTF.

This clone was seen a handful of times. The chain is built from TRBV6-4 and TRBJ2-3; TRBD2 matches at 12 bases. Unmatched junction bases numbered 5, after V lost 5 bases and J lost 5 bases. The CDR3 consists of 15 residues. Germline V gene data show CDR1 as MRHNA and CDR2 as SNTAGT. The CDR3 coding sequence is TGTGCCAGCAGTCCTAGCGGGGGGGCAGGAGATACGCAGTATTTT. Translation: CASSPSGGAGDTQYF.

The V gene is TRBV28, the J gene TRBJ1-2, with D possibly TRBD1 on 6 matching bases. This CDR3 contains 15 residues. CDR1 MDHEN and CDR2 SYDVKM come from the germline V gene. V was clipped by 5 bases and J by 3 bases, with 16 bases between them. This CDR3 is CASSLRSGVYYGYTF. The DNA for the CDR3 is TGTGCCAGCAGTCTCCGGTCAGGGGTGTACTATGGCTACACCTTC.

This CDR3 is CASSTRSNTEAFF. As DNA, the CDR3 is TGTGCCAGCAGTACCCGGTCGAACACTGAAGCTTTCTTT. The chain links TRBV2 to TRBJ1-1; D not resolved. CDR3 length equals 13 residues. CDR1 SNHLY and CDR2 FYNNEI come from the germline V gene. V lost 5 bases, J lost 1 base, and 8 bases lay in between.

The genes are TRBV4-1 and TRBJ1-6; 7 nucleotides align to TRBD1. The CDR3 runs 15 residues. Germline values: CDR1 MGHRA, CDR2 YSYEKL. V dropped 3 bases and J dropped 9; count of bases not matched to a gene: 8. Written as DNA, the CDR3 is TGCGCCAGCAGCCAGGAGGGGGCGCGTGGTTCACCCCTCCACTTT. It yields the protein CASSQEGARGSPLHF.

This CDR3 reads CASSRDSQETQYF. The CDR3 DNA reads TGCGCCAGCAGCCGGGACTCCCAAGAGACCCAGTACTTC. The chain joins TRBV5-1 to TRBJ2-5, with a possible D match to TRBD2 (6 bases). V was pared by 4 bases and J by 1 base, with 8 bases between. Germline CDR1 and CDR2: SGHRS and YFSETQ. This CDR3 contains 13 residues.

The J gene is TRBJ1-1, the V gene TRBV5-4; D remains ambiguous. Trimming stripped 4 bases from V and 2 bases from J, with 9 bases between. There are 13 residues in the CDR3. The germline CDR1 and CDR2 sequences are SGHNT and YYREEE (reference sequence). CDR3: CASSATVNTEAFF. The CDR3 DNA follows: TGTGCCAGCAGCGCAACAGTTAACACTGAAGCTTTCTTT.

The genes are TRBV6-5 and TRBJ2-6; D remains unclear. V lost 0 bases and J 2 bases, leaving 8 bases between the germline ends. Germline CDR1 reads MNHEY; CDR2 reads SVGAGI. There are 16 residues in the CDR3. The CDR3 DNA sequence: TGTGCCAGCAGTTACTCAGTGGGCGCTGGGGCCAACGTCCTGACTTTC. Protein product: CASSYSVGAGANVLTF.

V and J are TRBV10-2 and TRBJ2-2; 7 bases are a match to TRBD1. Trimming removed 3 bases from V and 7 bases from J; junction bases left unmatched: 14. The germline gives CDR1 WSHSY, CDR2 SAAADI. The CDR3 has 17 residues. The CDR3 region has the DNA TGCGCCAGCAGTGACGACAGGGCCTCGGGGTTAAGCGGGGAGCTGTTTTTT. Residues: CASSDDRASGLSGELFF.

The chain recombines TRBV2 with TRBJ2-5; 8 positions agree with TRBD1. Germline V gives CDR1 SNHLY, CDR2 FYNNEI. V shed 7 bases, J shed 1 base, and the junction held 5 bases outside the gene matches. The CDR3 runs 14 residues. The CDR3, as DNA: TGTGCCAGCACCTTTGACAGGGGCCAAGAGACCCAGTACTTC. It specifies CASTFDRGQETQYF. The variable domain in full, completed from reference TRBV2 and TRBJ2-5, reads EPEVTQTPSHQVTQMGQEVILRCVPISNHLYFYWYRQILGQKVEFLVSFYNNEISEKSEIFDDQFSVERPDGSNFTLKIRSTKLEDSAMYFCASTFDRGQETQYFGPGTRLLVL.

This chain joins TRBV30 and TRBJ2-2; 8 positions agree with TRBD2. CDR3 length: 15 residues. Looked up from germline, CDR1 is GTSNPN and CDR2 is SVGIG (reference sequence). Trimming cost V 3 bases and J 7 bases; bases outside gene matches: 10. The CDR3: CAWRPLAGSVGELFF. CDR3 nucleotide sequence: TGTGCCTGGAGGCCCCTAGCGGGTAGTGTCGGGGAGCTGTTTTTT.

The chain combines TRBV19 with TRBJ1-6; no reliable D call. CDR1 is LNHDA, CDR2 SQIVND, per germline (reference sequence). Trimming removed 7 bases at V and 5 bases at J, with 12 bases between. CDR3 length: 14 amino acids. CDR3 in amino acids: CASTMGGNNSPLHF. The CDR3, as DNA: TGTGCCAGTACCATGGGCGGGAATAATTCACCCCTCCACTTT.

The rearrangement links TRBV12-3 or TRBV12-4 to TRBJ2-7, with D maybe TRBD2 (6 bases). The ends were cut back, 10 bases at V and 5 bases at J, with 18 bases in the middle. The CDR3 consists of 13 residues. The CDR3 here is CAIRRGLSHEQYF. CDR3 nucleotides: TGTGCCATCCGACGAGGACTATCCCACGAGCAGTACTTC.

The chain employs TRBV5-5 and TRBJ1-2; 7 positions match TRBD1. With 4 bases clipped from V and 2 bases from J, the junction kept 14 bases outside the gene matches. Germline V lookup: CDR1 SGHKS, CDR2 YYEKEE (reference sequence). The CDR3 is 17 amino acids. The DNA for the CDR3 is TGTGCCAGCAGCCGACCAATTCAGACAGGGCACAACTATGGCTACACCTTC. Encoded protein: CASSRPIQTGHNYGYTF.

This sequence joins TRBV5-5 and TRBJ2-7, with a possible D match to TRBD1 (5 bases). The CDR3 runs to 14 residues. V was shortened by 0 bases and J by 0 bases, with 7 bases between the two germline ends. CDR1 is SGHKS and CDR2 is YYEKEE in the germline V gene (reference sequence). CDR3 bases: TGTGCCAGCAGCTTGGGACAGAACTCCTACGAGCAGTACGTC. It specifies CASSLGQNSYEQYV.

CDR3 in amino acids: CASSLVGRTDTQYF. CDR3 DNA: TGTGCCAGCAGTTTGGTGGGGCGCACAGATACGCAGTATTTT. The chain couples TRBV28 to TRBJ2-3; D possibly corresponds to TRBD1 (5 bases). The V and J ends lost 3 bases and 1 base respectively, with 8 bases between them. Germline CDR1 is MDHEN and CDR2 is SYDVKM. This CDR3 contains 14 residues.

The chain employs TRBV6-5 and TRBJ1-4; 7 positions match TRBD1. The CDR3 covers 15 residues. Germline V gene data show CDR1 as MNHEY and CDR2 as SVGAGI. V was pared by 8 bases and J by 3 bases, with 9 bases of the junction left unmatched. DNA for the CDR3: TGTGCCAGCCGGACAGGTCTAGTCGCTAATGAAAAACTGTTTTTT. Translated, it gives CASRTGLVANEKLFF.

The J gene is TRBJ1-6, the V gene TRBV7-8, with unresolved D. The CDR3 consists of 13 residues. Trimming left V 5 bases short and J 7 bases short, with 9 bases between. Germline assignment: CDR1 SGHVS and CDR2 FQNEAQ. The CDR3 coding sequence is TGTGCCAGCAGCAGTCAGATCAATTCACCCCTCCACTTT. Translated: CASSSQINSPLHF. The full variable domain, completed using reference TRBV7-8 and TRBJ1-6, is GAGVSQSPRYKVAKRGQDVALRCDPISGHVSLFWYQQALGQGPEFLTYFQNEAQLDKSGLPSDRFFAERPEGSVSTLKIQRTQQEDSAVYLCASSSQINSPLHFGNGTRLTVT.

This rearrangement joins TRBV7-8 to TRBJ1-1, with D perhaps TRBD1 (6 bases). Looked up from germline, CDR1 is SGHVS and CDR2 is FQNEAQ. The CDR3 runs to 14 residues. Deletions cut 5 bases from V and 5 bases from J, with 15 bases between. CDR3 sequence: CASSQGGGWTEAFF. As DNA, the CDR3 is TGTGCCAGCAGCCAAGGGGGGGGATGGACTGAAGCTTTCTTT.

The V call is TRBV21-1, the J call TRBJ1-2; whether TRBD1, the table's D call, matches the DNA was not checked. TRBV21-1 is described as a pseudogene. The CDR3 is 14 residues long. CDR3 sequence reads: CASSKRAGGDGYTF. CDR3 DNA sequence: TGTGCCAGCAGCAAGAGGGCAGGGGGAGATGGCTACACCTTC.

This clone was seen only a few times. J is TRBJ2-1 and V is TRBV7-3; TRBD1 matches 9 bases. After removal of 2 bases from V and 10 bases from J, the junction contained 6 bases not matched to a gene. Looked up from germline, CDR1 is SGHTA and CDR2 is FQGTGA. CDR3 length: 14 residues. The CDR3: CASSLGTGRGEQFF. DNA for the CDR3: TGTGCCAGCAGCTTAGGGACAGGGAGAGGGGAGCAGTTCTTC.

The V and J genes are TRBV9 and TRBJ1-1, with D maybe TRBD1 (6 bases). This CDR3 comprises 15 residues. The V end was cut by 4 bases, the J end by 0 bases, with 13 bases between. Germline CDR1 reads SGDLS; CDR2 reads YYNGEE. Written as DNA, the CDR3 is TGTGCCAGCAGCCTCACAGGGAAGTTGAACACTGAAGCTTTCTTT. Translated: CASSLTGKLNTEAFF.